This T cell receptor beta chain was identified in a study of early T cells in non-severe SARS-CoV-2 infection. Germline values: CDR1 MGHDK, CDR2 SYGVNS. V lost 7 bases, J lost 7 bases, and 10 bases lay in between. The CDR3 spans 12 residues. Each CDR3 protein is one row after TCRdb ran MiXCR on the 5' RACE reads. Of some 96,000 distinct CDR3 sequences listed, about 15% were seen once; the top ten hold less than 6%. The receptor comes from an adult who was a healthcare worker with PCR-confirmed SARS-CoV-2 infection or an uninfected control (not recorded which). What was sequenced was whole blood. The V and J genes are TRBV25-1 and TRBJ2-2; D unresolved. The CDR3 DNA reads TGTGCCAGCATGGGTAATAGCGGGGAGCTGTTTTTT. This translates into CASMGNSGELFF.